Listed below are T cell receptor beta chains from one sample, sequenced in a study of early stage breast cancer tumors. Data came from immunoSEQ multiplex PCR; TCRdb stores just in-frame clones and leaves some out. The sample shows tens of thousands of clones, 65% to 90% of them seen only once. The sample consisted of blood. Receptors originate from a person in their fifties with breast cancer. CDR3s include the opening cysteine and the closing phenylalanine or tryptophan. The D gene is left open where the match is weak. Size values are once, few and many counts, or a class for expanded clones, and some rows have none.

j_call v_call d_call clone_size cdr3_nt cdr3_aa
TRBJ2-3 TRBV5-4 TRBD2 NA TGTGCCAGCAGCATGCGACTAGCGGGAACTACTGATACGCAGTATTTT CASSMRLAGTTDTQYF
TRBJ2-1 TRBV9 TRBD2 NA TGTGCCAGCAGCGTCTCTAGCGGGGGGATAAGTAAGTTCTTC CASSVSSGGISKFF
TRBJ1-1 TRBV10-1 NA NA TGCGCCAGCAGCACCGGGAGAAATTATGAAGCTTTCTTT CASSTGRNYEAFF
TRBJ2-1 TRBV6-1 NA NA TGTGCCAGCAGTGGTCGGGTAAACTCCTACAATGAGCAGTTCTTC CASSGRVNSYNEQFF
TRBJ2-5 TRBV5-4 TRBD2 medium-sized TGTGCCAGCAGCTCTCCGGCTAGCGGGAGGCTCTCAGAGACCCAGTACTTC CASSSPASGRLSETQYF
TRBJ1-2 TRBV10-2 TRBD1 NA TGCGCCAGCAGTGGGACAGGGAGTAGCAACTATGGCTACACCTTC CASSGTGSSNYGYTF
TRBJ1-4 TRBV29-1 NA once TGCAGCGCAAGAGTTGTGGGGGCGGGAGAAAAACTGTTTTTT CSARVVGAGEKLFF
TRBJ2-7 TRBV28 NA once TGTGCCAGCAGAGGACAGCCTTCCTACGAGCAGTACTTC CASRGQPSYEQYF
TRBJ2-3 TRBV19 TRBD2 NA TGTGCCAGTAGTTCCGGGACTAGCGGGCACCACACAGATACGCAGTATTTT CASSSGTSGHHTDTQYF
TRBJ1-1 TRBV5-5 NA NA TGTGCCAGCAGCCGAGTTGTCGTCACTGAAGCTTTCTTT CASSRVVVTEAFF
TRBJ1-3 TRBV30 NA NA TGTGCCTGGAGTGTAAGCAGTTTCGGAAACACCATATATTTT CAWSVSSFGNTIYF
TRBJ2-3 TRBV5-4 NA NA TGTGCCAGCAGCTTGGGTAACGCAGATACGCAGTATTTT CASSLGNADTQYF
TRBJ2-5 TRBV10-2 NA NA TGCGCCAGCGGGGCCCAGTACCAAGAGACCCAGTACTTC CASGAQYQETQYF
TRBJ1-2 TRBV5-5 NA NA TGTGCCAGCAGCCCCTTCTCAGGAAAAAACTATGGCTACACCTTC CASSPFSGKNYGYTF
TRBJ1-5 TRBV7-9 NA NA TGTGCCAGCAGCCTTGCCGGGGGGCAGCCCCAGCATTTT CASSLAGGQPQHF
TRBJ1-1 TRBV30 TRBD1 NA TGTGCCTGGGGGCGACAGGGTAGCGGCACTGAAGCTTTCTTT CAWGRQGSGTEAFF
TRBJ2-5 TRBV18 NA once TGTGCCAGCTCACCACGGGAGTCTATGGAGACCCAGTACTTC CASSPRESMETQYF
TRBJ2-3 TRBV9 NA NA TGTGCCAGCAGCGTAGCTCCGGCTAGCTCGGGGACAGATACGCAGTATTTT CASSVAPASSGTDTQYF
TRBJ1-1 TRBV15 NA NA TGTGCCACTACGCTAGACATTAGGGACACTGAAGCTTTCTTT CATTLDIRDTEAFF
TRBJ2-1 TRBV11-3 NA NA TGTGCCAGCAGCTCTGACTCCGAGGGGGAGCAGTTCTTC CASSSDSEGEQFF
TRBJ1-2 TRBV9 NA NA TGTGCCAGCAGCGTAGATCCTTCGGCATTCAGTGGGTACACCTTC CASSVDPSAFSGYTF
TRBJ2-3 TRBV9 NA NA TGTGCCAGCAGCGTATCCCCGGGGTATAGAATCGGCACAGATACGCAGTATTTT CASSVSPGYRIGTDTQYF